A single sample is the source of the 8 T cell receptor beta chains below, sequenced in a study of blood T cell repertoires in COVID-19. Assay used: immunoSEQ multiplex PCR; TCRdb lists only in-frame clones, some missing. Of about 240,000 clones in the sample, about 85% are singletons; the top ten hold 6% to 9%. The sample was peripheral blood. The receptors originated from a man between 60 and 75 years old who had recovered from COVID-19.

This rearrangement joins TRBV5-1 to TRBJ1-4, with TRBD1 matching over 10 bases. V shed 0 bases, J shed 6 bases, and the junction held 2 bases outside the gene matches. This CDR3 has 15 residues. Germline V gene lookup returns CDR1 SGHRS and CDR2 YFSETQ. In DNA form, the CDR3 reads TGCGCCAGCAGCTTGGCCGGGACAGGGGATGAAAAACTGTTTTTT. The encoded protein is CASSLAGTGDEKLFF.

This clone came up a few times. This chain's CDR3 is CASSLDRTSSGNTIYF. In DNA form, the CDR3 reads TGTGCCAGCAGCCTGGACAGGACGAGCTCTGGAAACACCATATATTTT. The genes are TRBV13 and TRBJ1-3, with 7 bases lining up with TRBD1. Germline V lookup: CDR1 PRHDT, CDR2 FYEKMQ (reference sequence). Germline trimming cut 5 bases from V and 0 bases from J; bases unmatched to any gene: 7. This CDR3 is built from 16 residues.

The CDR3 loop is CASSPTSEIYEQYF. The CDR3 DNA follows: TGTGCCAGCAGCCCGACTAGCGAGATCTACGAGCAGTACTTC. The chain joins TRBV5-6 to TRBJ2-7, with 8 bases fitting TRBD2. The CDR3 covers 14 residues. Germline V gene sequence: CDR1 SGHDT, CDR2 YYEEEE. The J segment lost 3 bases and the V segment lost 4 bases, leaving 6 bases of the junction unmatched.

This rearrangement joins TRBV30 to TRBJ2-2; TRBD2 agrees at 10 bases. The germline CDR1 and CDR2 sequences are GTSNPN and SVGIG (reference sequence). The CDR3 extends over 15 amino acids. J was trimmed by 4 bases and V by 2 bases; bases with no gene match: 4. CDR3 in amino acids: CAWSRTSGFTGELFF. The CDR3 bases are TGTGCCTGGAGTAGGACTAGCGGCTTCACCGGGGAGCTGTTTTTT.

The chain combines TRBV19 with TRBJ1-1, with D maybe TRBD1 (5 bases). V lost 3 bases and J 1 base, leaving 15 bases between the germline ends. Germline CDR1 is LNHDA and CDR2 is SQIVND (reference sequence). This CDR3 contains 16 residues. The CDR3 is CASSIRRGTRNTEAFF. For the CDR3, the DNA is TGTGCCAGTAGTATTAGGAGGGGAACTAGGAACACTGAAGCTTTCTTT.

This clone was seen only once. The V gene is TRBV30, the J gene TRBJ1-6, with D tentatively TRBD1 (6 bases). V was pared by 3 bases and J by 10 bases, with 16 bases between. Germline CDR1 is GTSNPN and CDR2 is SVGIG (reference sequence). This CDR3 is built from 14 residues. The CDR3 here is CAWSGGLLGSPLHF. In nucleotides, the CDR3 is TGTGCCTGGAGCGGGGGGCTCCTTGGCTCACCCCTCCACTTT.

This sequence joins TRBV5-1 and TRBJ2-3; D perhaps matches TRBD1 (8 bases). CDR1 is SGHRS and CDR2 is YFSETQ in the germline V gene. The CDR3 is 18 residues long. Trimming pared 4 bases from V and 1 base from J, leaving 22 bases between. The CDR3 nucleotides read TGCGCCAGCAGCGTAGGAACACAGGGGGGGAGTGGCACAGATACGCAGTATTTT. As protein: CASSVGTQGGSGTDTQYF.

The chain employs TRBV7-2 and TRBJ2-1; 7 bases match TRBD1. Per the germline V gene, CDR1 is SGHTA and CDR2 is FQGNSA. This CDR3 spans 15 amino acids. V lost 7 bases and J lost 4; bases outside the gene matches: 10. The CDR3: CASNKHRGTYNEQFF. The DNA of the CDR3 is TGTGCCAGCAACAAACACAGGGGAACTTACAATGAGCAGTTCTTC. The full variable domain, with the rest looked up from reference TRBV7-2 and TRBJ2-1, is GAGVSQSPSNKVTEKGKDVELRCDPISGHTALYWYRQSLGQGLEFLIYFQGNSAPDKSGLPSDRFSAERTGGSVSTLTIQRTQQEDSAVYLCASNKHRGTYNEQFFGPGTRLTVL.